The clone carrying this TCR beta chain showed up many times. The sample comes from a study of T cells in Graves' hyperthyroidism and ophthalmopathy. There were TCR beta CDR3 regions amplified from RNA transcripts. First-round RT-PCR with HTBI primers amplified the TCR CDR3 region. TCRdb called the multiplex PCR reads again in MiXCR, with one record for every CDR3 protein. Of some 200,000 distinct CDR3 sequences in the sample, about a sixth are singletons; the top ten hold 40% to 65%. Germline CDR1 is SGHAT and CDR2 is FQNNGV. The CDR3 is made up of 14 amino acids. Trimming shortened V by 4 bases and J by 8 bases, and 17 bases separated the two germline ends.

The sequence was obtained from a woman aged 45 to 65 with Graves' hyperthyroidism. The gene calls are TRBV11-2 and TRBJ1-2; no clear D gene. Sample: blood. CDR3 region: CASSSAGVFWGYTF. The CDR3 bases are TGTGCCAGCAGCTCAGCGGGCGTCTTCTGGGGCTACACCTTC. Complete variable domain (other parts from reference TRBV11-2 and TRBJ1-2): EAGVAQSPRYKIIEKRQSVAFWCNPISGHATLYWYQQILGQGPKLLIQFQNNGVVDDSQLPKDRFSAERLKGVDSTLKIQPAKLEDSAVYLCASSSAGVFWGYTFGSGTRLTVV.